These T cell receptor beta chains were read from a single sample in a study of CD8 T cells in ankylosing spondylitis. TCRdb reprocessed the 5' RACE reads via MiXCR and lists one record per CDR3 protein. The sample shows about 150,000 distinct CDR3 sequences, around 10% of them seen only once. The source material was blood, either unsorted or a sorted T cell fraction (not recorded which). The source of these receptors is a female donor with ankylosing spondylitis or in good health (not recorded which). Each CDR3 is given with its conserved first and last residue. D genes are given only for firm matches. Size values are once, few and many counts, or a class for expanded clones, and some rows have none.

>NA|TRBJ1-3|many|TRBV12-3/TRBV12-4
CASTPPQQAWDTIYF
TGTGCCAGCACCCCCCCCCAGCAGGCTTGGGACACCATATATTTT
>TRBD1|TRBJ2-1|many|TRBV29-1
CSVVLRDSYNEQFF
TGCAGCGTTGTGCTCCGGGACAGTTACAATGAGCAGTTCTTC
>TRBD1|TRBJ1-2|many|TRBV5-1
CASSPWDRGNYGYTF
TGCGCCAGCAGCCCCTGGGACAGGGGAAACTATGGCTACACCTTC
>NA|TRBJ1-5|NA|TRBV19
CASSSREAQHF
TGTGCCAGTAGTAGCAGGGAAGCCCAGCATTTT
>NA|TRBJ2-3|many|TRBV5-1
CASRVGNADTQYF
TGCGCCAGCAGGGTTGGGAACGCAGATACGCAGTATTTT
>TRBD1|TRBJ2-4|many|TRBV7-8
CASSENRGTGIQYF
TGTGCCAGCAGCGAGAACAGGGGAACAGGCATTCAGTACTTC
>NA|TRBJ2-5|many|TRBV5-6
CASTTVGRETQYF
TGTGCCAGCACTACTGTGGGTCGGGAGACCCAGTACTTC
>NA|TRBJ1-3|many|TRBV6-5
CASSTPGERNTIYF
TGTGCCAGCAGTACTCCGGGGGAACGAAACACCATATATTTT
>NA|TRBJ2-5|many|TRBV20-1
CSARPIRGGETQYF
TGCAGTGCTAGGCCTATCAGGGGAGGAGAGACCCAGTACTTC
>NA|TRBJ2-1|NA|TRBV5-1
CASSPPGGLPTYNEQFF
TGCGCCAGCAGCCCCCCGGGCGGGCTGCCCACCTACAATGAGCAGTTCTTC
>NA|TRBJ2-5|many|TRBV7-6
CASSSERTALETQYF
TGTGCCAGCAGCTCGGAAAGGACTGCTTTGGAGACCCAGTACTTC
>NA|TRBJ2-1|many|TRBV20-1
CSARGYNEQFF
TGCAGTGCAAGGGGCTACAATGAGCAGTTCTTC